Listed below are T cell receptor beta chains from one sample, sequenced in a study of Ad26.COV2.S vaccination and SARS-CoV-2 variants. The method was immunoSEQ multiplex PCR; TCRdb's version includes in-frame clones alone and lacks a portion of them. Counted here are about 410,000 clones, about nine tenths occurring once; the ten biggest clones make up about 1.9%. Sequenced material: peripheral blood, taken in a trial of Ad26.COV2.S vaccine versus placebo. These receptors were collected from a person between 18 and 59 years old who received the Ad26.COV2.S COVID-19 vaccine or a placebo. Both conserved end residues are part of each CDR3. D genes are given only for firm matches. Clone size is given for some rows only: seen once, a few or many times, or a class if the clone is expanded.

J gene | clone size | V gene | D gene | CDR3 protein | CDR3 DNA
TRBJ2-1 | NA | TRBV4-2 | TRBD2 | CASSPRAGGGDEQFF | TGTGCCAGCAGCCCCCGGGCGGGAGGAGGGGATGAGCAGTTCTTC
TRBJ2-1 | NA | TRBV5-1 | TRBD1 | CASSLGQGVVRNEQFF | TGCGCCAGCAGCTTGGGGCAGGGGGTAGTTAGGAATGAGCAGTTCTTC
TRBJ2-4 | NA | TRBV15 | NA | CATRDLDIQYF | TGTGCCACCAGGGATTTAGACATTCAGTACTTC
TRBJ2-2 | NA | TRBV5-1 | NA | CASSFNTGELFF | TGCGCCAGCAGCTTTAACACCGGGGAGCTGTTTTTT
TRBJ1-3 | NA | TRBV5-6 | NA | CASSDDGSSGNTIYF | TGTGCCAGCAGCGACGACGGTAGCTCTGGAAACACCATATATTTT
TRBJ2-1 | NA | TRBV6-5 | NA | CASSFSPSGDEQFF | TGTGCCAGCAGTTTTTCCCCCTCCGGGGATGAGCAGTTCTTC
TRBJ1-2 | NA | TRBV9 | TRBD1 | CEPGGPDYTF | TGTGAACCAGGGGGACCGGACTACACCTTC
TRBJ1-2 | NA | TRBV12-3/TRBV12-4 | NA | CASSFSLGGYTF | TGTGCCAGCAGTTTTTCCCTCGGCGGCTACACCTTC
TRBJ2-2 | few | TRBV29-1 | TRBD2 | CSAREGGTGELFF | TGCAGCGCTAGGGAGGGCGGAACCGGGGAGCTGTTTTTT
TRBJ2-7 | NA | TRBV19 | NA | CASSSHTSSYEQYF | TGTGCCAGTAGTTCCCACACTAGCTCCTACGAGCAGTACTTC
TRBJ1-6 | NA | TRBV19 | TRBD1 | CASSSETGNHSPLHF | TGTGCCAGTAGCTCCGAGACAGGGAACCATTCACCCCTCCACTTT
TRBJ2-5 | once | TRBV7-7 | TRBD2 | CASSLAAGVETQYF | TGTGCTAGCAGCTTAGCAGCGGGGGTGGAGACCCAGTACTTC
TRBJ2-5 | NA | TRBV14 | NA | CASSQALRGNQETQYF | TGTGCCAGCAGCCAAGCCCTCCGGGGGAATCAAGAGACCCAGTACTTC
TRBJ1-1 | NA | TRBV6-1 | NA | CASSENWFTEAFF | TGTGCCAGCAGTGAAAACTGGTTTACTGAAGCTTTCTTT
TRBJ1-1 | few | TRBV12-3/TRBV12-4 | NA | CATSSGTEAFF | TGTGCCACTTCCTCAGGCACTGAAGCTTTCTTT
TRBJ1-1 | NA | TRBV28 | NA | CASSLSGLMNTEAFF | TGTGCCAGCAGTTTATCAGGACTCATGAACACTGAAGCTTTCTTT
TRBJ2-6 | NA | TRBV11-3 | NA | CASSFRNSGANVLTF | TGTGCCAGCAGCTTCAGGAACTCTGGGGCCAACGTCCTGACTTTC
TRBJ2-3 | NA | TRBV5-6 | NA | CASWGSGLTDTQYF | TGTGCCAGCTGGGGGTCGGGGCTCACAGATACGCAGTATTTT
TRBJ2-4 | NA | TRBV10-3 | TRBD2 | CAISDPLAGRAKNIQYF | TGTGCCATCAGTGACCCACTAGCGGGAAGGGCCAAAAACATTCAGTACTTC
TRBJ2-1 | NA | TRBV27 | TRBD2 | CASSWRTSVEQFF | TGTGCCAGCAGTTGGAGGACTAGCGTGGAGCAGTTCTTC
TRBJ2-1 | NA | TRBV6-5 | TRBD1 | CASPKDRGTYNEQFF | TGTGCCAGCCCCAAGGACAGGGGAACCTACAATGAGCAGTTCTTC
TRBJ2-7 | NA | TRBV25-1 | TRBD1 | CASQWGQGAYEQYF | TGTGCCTCGCAATGGGGCCAGGGGGCATACGAGCAGTACTTC
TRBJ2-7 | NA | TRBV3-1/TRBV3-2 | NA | CASSHMTGGNSYEQYF | TGTGCCAGCAGCCATATGACAGGTGGGAACTCCTACGAGCAGTACTTC
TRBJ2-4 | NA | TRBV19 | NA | CASSQGAKNIQYF | TGTGCCAGTTCGCAGGGTGCCAAAAACATTCAGTACTTC
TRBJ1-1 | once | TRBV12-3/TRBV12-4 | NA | CASSTPRTEAFF | TGTGCCAGCAGTACACCTCGGACTGAAGCTTTCTTT
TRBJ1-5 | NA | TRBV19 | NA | CASRPTGTGQPQHF | TGTGCCAGTCGACCAACAGGGACGGGTCAGCCCCAGCATTTT
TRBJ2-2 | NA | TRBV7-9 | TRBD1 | CASSPPGTGIVAGELFF | TGTGCCAGCAGCCCCCCCGGGACAGGGATCGTCGCCGGGGAGCTGTTTTTT
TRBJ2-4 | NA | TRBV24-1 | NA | CATSDPRDLVDIQYF | TGTGCCACCAGTGACCCCCGGGACTTGGTCGACATTCAGTACTTC
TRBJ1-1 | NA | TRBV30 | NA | CAWRVGENTEAFF | TGTGCCTGGAGGGTAGGGGAAAACACTGAAGCTTTCTTT
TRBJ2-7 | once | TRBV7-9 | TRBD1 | CASSLGTGVSEQYF | TGTGCCAGCAGCTTAGGGACAGGGGTTAGTGAGCAGTACTTC
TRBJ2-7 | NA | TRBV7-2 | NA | CASSLLAYEQYF | TGTGCCAGCAGCTTACTGGCCTACGAGCAGTACTTC
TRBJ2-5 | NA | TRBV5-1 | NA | CASSLDGRGMEETQYF | TGCGCCAGCAGCTTAGATGGTAGGGGGATGGAAGAGACCCAGTACTTC
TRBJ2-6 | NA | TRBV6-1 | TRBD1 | CASSVLTGTGANVLTF | TGTGCCAGCAGTGTTCTGACAGGGACTGGGGCCAACGTCCTGACTTTC
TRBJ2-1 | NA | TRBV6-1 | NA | CASSEAGGYNEQFF | TGTGCCAGCAGTGAAGCAGGCGGATACAATGAGCAGTTCTTC
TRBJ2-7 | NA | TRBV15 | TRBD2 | CATSRSSSPGGHSPYEQYF | TGTGCCACCAGCAGATCCTCGTCCCCGGGAGGGCATTCCCCCTACGAGCAGTACTTC
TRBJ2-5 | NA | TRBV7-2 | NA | CASSLATGIQETQYF | TGTGCCAGCAGCTTAGCTACAGGGATCCAAGAGACCCAGTACTTC
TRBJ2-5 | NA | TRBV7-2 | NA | CASSPQGWFQETQYF | TGTGCCAGCAGCCCTCAGGGTTGGTTCCAAGAGACCCAGTACTTC
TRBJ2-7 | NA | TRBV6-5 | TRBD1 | CASRAGTGRIYEQYF | TGTGCCAGCAGGGCGGGGACAGGCCGTATCTACGAGCAGTACTTC
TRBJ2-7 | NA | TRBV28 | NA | CASSPTGSRDHEQYF | TGTGCCAGCAGCCCCACCGGGTCCCGGGACCACGAGCAGTACTTC
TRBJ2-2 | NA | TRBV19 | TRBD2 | CASRRAGGRTGELFF | TGTGCCAGTAGGCGTGCGGGAGGGAGGACCGGGGAGCTGTTTTTT
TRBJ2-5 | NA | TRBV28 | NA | CASSWGGLQETQYF | TGTGCCAGCAGTTGGGGGGGGCTTCAAGAGACCCAGTACTTC
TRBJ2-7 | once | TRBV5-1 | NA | CASSSNVHGEQYF | TGCGCCAGCAGTTCCAATGTCCATGGCGAGCAGTACTTC
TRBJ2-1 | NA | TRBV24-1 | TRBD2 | CATSGGAAGGRGDEQFF | TGTGCCACCAGTGGGGGAGCAGCGGGAGGGCGTGGGGATGAGCAGTTCTTC
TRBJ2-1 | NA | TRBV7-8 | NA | CASSSARLLAYEQFF | TGTGCCAGCAGCTCTGCCCGTTTACTAGCCTATGAGCAGTTCTTC
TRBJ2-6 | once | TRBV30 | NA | CACQGGDSGANVLTF | TGTGCCTGCCAGGGGGGGGACTCTGGGGCCAACGTCCTGACTTTC
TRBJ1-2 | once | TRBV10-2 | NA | CASSGSPGAYGYTF | TGCGCCAGCAGTGGATCCCCGGGGGCCTATGGCTACACCTTC
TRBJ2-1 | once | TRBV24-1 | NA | CATSDFGNEQFF | TGTGCCACCAGTGATTTTGGCAATGAGCAGTTCTTC
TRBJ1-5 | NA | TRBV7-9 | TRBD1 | CASSEDRVPQPQHF | TGTGCCAGCAGCGAAGACAGGGTTCCTCAGCCCCAGCATTTT
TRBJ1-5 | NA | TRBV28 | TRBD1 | CASSLMTGGYSNQPQHF | TGTGCCAGCAGTTTAATGACAGGGGGGTATAGCAATCAGCCCCAGCATTTT
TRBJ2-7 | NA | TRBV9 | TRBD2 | CARQTSGRVNEQYF | TGTGCCAGACAAACTAGCGGGAGAGTCAACGAGCAGTACTTC
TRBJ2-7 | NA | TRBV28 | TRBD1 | CASSNTRDSSYEQYF | TGTGCCAGCAGTAACACCCGGGACAGCTCCTACGAGCAGTACTTC
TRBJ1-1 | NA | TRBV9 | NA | CASSPNRGMNTEAFF | TGTGCCAGCAGCCCCAATAGGGGCATGAACACTGAAGCTTTCTTT
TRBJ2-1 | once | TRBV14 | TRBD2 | CASSPGLAGGRNEQFF | TGTGCCAGCAGCCCGGGACTAGCGGGAGGACGGAATGAGCAGTTCTTC
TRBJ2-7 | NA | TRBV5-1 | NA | CASSLVGTPYEQYF | TGCGCCAGCAGCTTGGTTGGGACCCCCTACGAGCAGTACTTC
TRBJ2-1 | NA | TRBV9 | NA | CASSVEWESYNEQFF | TGTGCCAGCAGCGTAGAGTGGGAGAGCTACAATGAGCAGTTCTTC